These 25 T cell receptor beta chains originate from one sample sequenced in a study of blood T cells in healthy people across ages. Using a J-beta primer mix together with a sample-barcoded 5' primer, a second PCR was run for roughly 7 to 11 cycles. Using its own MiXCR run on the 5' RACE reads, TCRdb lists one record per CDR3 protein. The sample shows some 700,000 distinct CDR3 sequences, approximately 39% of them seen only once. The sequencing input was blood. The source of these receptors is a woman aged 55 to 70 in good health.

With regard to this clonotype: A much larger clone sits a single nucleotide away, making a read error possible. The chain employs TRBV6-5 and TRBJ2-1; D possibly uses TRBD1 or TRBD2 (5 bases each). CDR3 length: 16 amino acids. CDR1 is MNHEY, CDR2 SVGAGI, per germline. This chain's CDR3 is CAGSSRLGTEDYEQFF. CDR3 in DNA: TGTGCCGGCAGTTCGCGACTCGGGACGGAGGACTATGAGCAGTTCTTC.

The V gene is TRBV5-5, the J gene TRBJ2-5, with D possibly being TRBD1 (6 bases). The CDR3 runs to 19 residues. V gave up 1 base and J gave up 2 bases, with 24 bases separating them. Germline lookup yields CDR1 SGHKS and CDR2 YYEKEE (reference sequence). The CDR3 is CASSLMGGGADPTQETQYF. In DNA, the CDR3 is TGTGCCAGCAGCTTGATGGGTGGGGGCGCCGATCCGACACAAGAGACCCAGTACTTC. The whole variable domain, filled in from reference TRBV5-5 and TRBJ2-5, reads DAGVTQSPTHLIKTRGQQVTLRCSPISGHKSVSWYQQVLGQGPQFIFQYYEKEERGRGNFPDRFSARQFPNYSSELNVNALLLGDSALYLCASSLMGGGADPTQETQYFGPGTRLLVL.

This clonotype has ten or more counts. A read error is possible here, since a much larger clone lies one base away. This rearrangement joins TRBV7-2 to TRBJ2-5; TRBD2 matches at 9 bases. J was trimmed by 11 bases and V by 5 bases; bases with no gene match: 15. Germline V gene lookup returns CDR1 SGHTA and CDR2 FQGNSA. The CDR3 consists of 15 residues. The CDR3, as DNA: TGTGCCAGCAGCCCGCCGGGGACTAGCAACAATGAGCAGTACTTC. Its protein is CASSPPGTSNNEQYF.

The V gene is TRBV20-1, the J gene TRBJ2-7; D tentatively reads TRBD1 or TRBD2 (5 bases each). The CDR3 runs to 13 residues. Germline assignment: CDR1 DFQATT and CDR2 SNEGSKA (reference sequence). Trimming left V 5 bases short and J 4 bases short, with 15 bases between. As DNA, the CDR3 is TGCAGTGCTGAGGGGAGAAGCTGGTACGAGCAGTACTTC. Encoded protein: CSAEGRSWYEQYF.

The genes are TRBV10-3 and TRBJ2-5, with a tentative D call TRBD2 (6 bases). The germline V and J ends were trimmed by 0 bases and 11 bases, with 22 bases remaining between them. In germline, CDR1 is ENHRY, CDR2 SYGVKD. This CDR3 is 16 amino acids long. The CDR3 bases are TGTGCCATCAGTGAGTCGGCGGGAATCACTAACAATGAGCAGTACTTC. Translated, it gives CAISESAGITNNEQYF.

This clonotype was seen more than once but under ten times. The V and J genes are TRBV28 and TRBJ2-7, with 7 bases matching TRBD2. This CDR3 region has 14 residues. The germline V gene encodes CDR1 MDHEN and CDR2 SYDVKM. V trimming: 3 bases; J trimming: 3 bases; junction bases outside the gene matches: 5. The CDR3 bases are TGTGCCAGCAGTTTCGGCGGGGGTCTCTACGAGCAGTACTTC. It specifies CASSFGGGLYEQYF.

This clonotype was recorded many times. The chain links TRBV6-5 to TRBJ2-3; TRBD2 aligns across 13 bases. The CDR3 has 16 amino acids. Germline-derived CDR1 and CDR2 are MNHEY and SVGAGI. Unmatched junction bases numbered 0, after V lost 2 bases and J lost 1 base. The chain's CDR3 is CASSYGLAGGTDTQYF. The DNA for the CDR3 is TGTGCCAGCAGTTACGGACTAGCGGGGGGCACAGATACGCAGTATTTT.

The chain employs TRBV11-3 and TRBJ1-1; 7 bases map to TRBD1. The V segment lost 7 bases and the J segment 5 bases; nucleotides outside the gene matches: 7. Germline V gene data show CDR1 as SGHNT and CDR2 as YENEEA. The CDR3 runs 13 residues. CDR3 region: CASISQGRTEAFF. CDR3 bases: TGTGCCAGCATCTCACAGGGGAGGACTGAAGCTTTCTTT. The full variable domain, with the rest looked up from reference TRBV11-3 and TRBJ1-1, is EAGVVQSPRYKIIEKKQPVAFWCNPISGHNTLYWYLQNLGQGPELLIRYENEEAVDDSQLPKDRFSAERLKGVDSTLKIQPAELGDSAVYLCASISQGRTEAFFGQGTRLTVV.

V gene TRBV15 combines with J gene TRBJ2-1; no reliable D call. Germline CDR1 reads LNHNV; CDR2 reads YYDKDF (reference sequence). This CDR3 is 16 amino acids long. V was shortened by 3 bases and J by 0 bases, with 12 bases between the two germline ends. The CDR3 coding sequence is TGTGCCACCAGCAGCGTACTCGTGAGCTCCTACAATGAGCAGTTCTTC. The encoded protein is CATSSVLVSSYNEQFF.

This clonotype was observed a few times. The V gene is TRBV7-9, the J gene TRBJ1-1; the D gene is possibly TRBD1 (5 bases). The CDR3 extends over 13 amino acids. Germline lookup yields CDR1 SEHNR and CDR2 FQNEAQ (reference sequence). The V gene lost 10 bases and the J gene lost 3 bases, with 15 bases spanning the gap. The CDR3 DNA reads TGTGCCACCACGACCTCGGGGGACACTGAAGCTTTCTTT. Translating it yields CATTTSGDTEAFF. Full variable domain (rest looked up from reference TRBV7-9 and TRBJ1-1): DTGVSQNPRHKITKRGQNVTFRCDPISEHNRLYWYRQTLGQGPEFLTYFQNEAQLEKSRLLSDRFSAERPKGSFSTLEIQRTEQGDSAMYLCATTTSGDTEAFFGQGTRLTVV.

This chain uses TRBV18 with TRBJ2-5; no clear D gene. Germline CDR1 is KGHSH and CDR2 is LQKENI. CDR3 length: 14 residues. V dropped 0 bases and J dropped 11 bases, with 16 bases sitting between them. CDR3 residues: CASSPPHSYNEQYF. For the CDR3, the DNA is TGTGCCAGCTCACCACCACACAGTTACAATGAGCAGTACTTC.

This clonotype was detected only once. CDR3 in DNA: TGTGCCAGCAGCCGCACGAGCGGCCGGGAGCAAGAGACCCAGTACTTC. Protein: CASSRTSGREQETQYF. The chain links TRBV3-1 to TRBJ2-5; a weak D match, TRBD2 (6 bases). This CDR3 contains 16 residues. Germline CDR1 LGHDT, CDR2 YNNKEL (reference sequence). Trimming took 4 bases from V and 2 from J, leaving 17 bases between them.

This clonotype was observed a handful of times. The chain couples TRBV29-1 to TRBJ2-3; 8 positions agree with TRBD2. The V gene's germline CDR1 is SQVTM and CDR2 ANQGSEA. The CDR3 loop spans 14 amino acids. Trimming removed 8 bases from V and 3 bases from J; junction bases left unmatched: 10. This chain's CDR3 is CSFSGTSQTDTQYF. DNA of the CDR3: TGCAGCTTTTCCGGGACTAGTCAGACAGATACGCAGTATTTT.

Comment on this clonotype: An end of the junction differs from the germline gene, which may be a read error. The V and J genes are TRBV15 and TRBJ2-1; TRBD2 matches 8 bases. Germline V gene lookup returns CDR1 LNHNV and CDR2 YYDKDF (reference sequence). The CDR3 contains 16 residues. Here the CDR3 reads CATSREGAGGANGQFF. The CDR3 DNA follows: TGTGCCACCAGCAGAGAGGGGGCGGGAGGTGCCAATGGGCAGTTCTTC.

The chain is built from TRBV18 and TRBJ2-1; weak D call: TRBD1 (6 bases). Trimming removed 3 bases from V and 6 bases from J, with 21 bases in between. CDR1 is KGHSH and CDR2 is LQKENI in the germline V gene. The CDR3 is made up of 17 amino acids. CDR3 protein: CASSPVGRDTNGNEQFF. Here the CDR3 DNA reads TGTGCCAGCTCACCGGTTGGCCGGGACACCAACGGCAATGAGCAGTTCTTC.

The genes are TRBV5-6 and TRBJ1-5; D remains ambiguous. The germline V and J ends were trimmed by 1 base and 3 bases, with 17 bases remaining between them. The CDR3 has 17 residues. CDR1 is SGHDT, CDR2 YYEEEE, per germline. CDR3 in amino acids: CASSLFVSRRNNQPQHF. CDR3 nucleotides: TGTGCCAGCAGCTTGTTTGTCTCGCGACGGAACAATCAGCCCCAGCATTTT.

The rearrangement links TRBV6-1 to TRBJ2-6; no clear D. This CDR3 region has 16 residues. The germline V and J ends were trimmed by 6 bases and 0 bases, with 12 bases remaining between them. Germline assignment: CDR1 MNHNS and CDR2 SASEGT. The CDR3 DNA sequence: TGTGCCAGCAGGGAGACCTCATACTCTGGGGCCAACGTCCTGACTTTC. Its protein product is CASRETSYSGANVLTF.

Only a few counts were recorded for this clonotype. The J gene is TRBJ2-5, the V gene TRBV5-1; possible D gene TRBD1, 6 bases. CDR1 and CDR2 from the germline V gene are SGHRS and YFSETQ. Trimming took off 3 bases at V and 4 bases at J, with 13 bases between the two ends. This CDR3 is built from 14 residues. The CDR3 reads CASSYQDSGETQYF. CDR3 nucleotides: TGCGCCAGCAGCTACCAGGACAGTGGAGAGACCCAGTACTTC. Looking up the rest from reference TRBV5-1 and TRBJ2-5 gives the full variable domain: KAGVTQTPRYLIKTRGQQVTLSCSPISGHRSVSWYQQTPGQGLQFLFEYFSETQRNKGNFPGRFSGRQFSNSRSEMNVSTLELGDSALYLCASSYQDSGETQYFGPGTRLLVL.

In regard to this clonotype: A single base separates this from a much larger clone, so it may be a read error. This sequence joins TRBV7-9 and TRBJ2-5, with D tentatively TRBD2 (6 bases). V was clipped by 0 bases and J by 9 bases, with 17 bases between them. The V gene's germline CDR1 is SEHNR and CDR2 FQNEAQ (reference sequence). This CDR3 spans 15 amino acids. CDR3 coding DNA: TGTGCCAGCAGCTTAGCGACAGCCATCGGGGAGGCCCAGTACTTC. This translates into CASSLATAIGEAQYF.

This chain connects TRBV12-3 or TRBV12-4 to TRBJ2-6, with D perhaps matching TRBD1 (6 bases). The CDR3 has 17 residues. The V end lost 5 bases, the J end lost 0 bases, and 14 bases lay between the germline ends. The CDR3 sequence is CASSPRAGASGANVLTF. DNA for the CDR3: TGTGCCAGCAGTCCGCGGGCAGGGGCCTCTGGGGCCAACGTCCTGACTTTC.

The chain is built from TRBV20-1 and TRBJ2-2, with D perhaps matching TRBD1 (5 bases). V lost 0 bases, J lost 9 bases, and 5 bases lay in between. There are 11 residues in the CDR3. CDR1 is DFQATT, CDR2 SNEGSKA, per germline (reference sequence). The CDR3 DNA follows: TGCAGTGCTAGAGAGGGGCGGGAGCTGTTTTTT. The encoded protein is CSAREGRELFF.

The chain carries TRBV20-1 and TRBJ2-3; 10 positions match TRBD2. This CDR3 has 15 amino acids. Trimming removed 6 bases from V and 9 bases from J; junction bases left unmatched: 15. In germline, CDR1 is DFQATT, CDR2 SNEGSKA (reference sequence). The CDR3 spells CSAVRGTSGAATQYF. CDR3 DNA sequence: TGCAGTGCGGTCAGGGGTACTAGCGGGGCCGCCACGCAGTATTTT.

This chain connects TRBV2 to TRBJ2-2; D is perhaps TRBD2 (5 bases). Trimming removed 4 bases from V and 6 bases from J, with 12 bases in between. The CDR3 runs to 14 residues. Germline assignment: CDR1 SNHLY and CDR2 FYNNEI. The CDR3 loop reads CASSASGFAGELFF. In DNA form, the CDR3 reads TGTGCCAGCAGTGCAAGCGGCTTCGCCGGGGAGCTGTTTTTT.

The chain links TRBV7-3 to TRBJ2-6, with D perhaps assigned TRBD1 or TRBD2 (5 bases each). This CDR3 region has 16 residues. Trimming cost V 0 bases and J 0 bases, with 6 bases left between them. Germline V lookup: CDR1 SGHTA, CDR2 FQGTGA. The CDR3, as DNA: TGTGCCAGCAGCTTAACGAGGGGCTCTGGGGCCAACGTCCTGACTTTC. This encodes CASSLTRGSGANVLTF.

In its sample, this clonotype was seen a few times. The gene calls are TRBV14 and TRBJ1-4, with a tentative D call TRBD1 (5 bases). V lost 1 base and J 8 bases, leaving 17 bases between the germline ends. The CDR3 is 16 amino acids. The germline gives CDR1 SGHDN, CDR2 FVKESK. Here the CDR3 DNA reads TGTGCCAGCAGCCAAGGTGTAGGGACGGTTCGGGAAAAACTGTTTTTT. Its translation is CASSQGVGTVREKLFF.